This TCR beta chain was sequenced for a study of cytomegalovirus exposure and HLA in healthy donors. Looking at the study overall: In an earlier analysis, 117 million unique TCR beta sequences were found from some 200 million T cells.

V lost 0 bases and J 7 bases, leaving 13 bases between the germline ends. The CDR3 consists of 14 residues. Germline values: CDR1 SGHNT, CDR2 YYREEE (reference sequence). As concerns this clone: The antigen remains undetermined.

Primers: 60 Vbeta forward and 13 Jbeta reverse. This table comes from immunoSEQ multiplex PCR, and its TCRdb copy is limited to in-frame clones, with some not included. The table includes under 70,000 clones, approximately 71% detected once. General study points: HLA-A and HLA-B allele assignments for most subjects were reportedly predicted accurately using TCR beta sequences. Associated with cytomegalovirus, according to the listing, were around 170 TCR beta chains. TCR beta V segments were, for the most part, productive about 87% or about 30% of the time in an earlier analysis.

The specimen was PBMCs. The sequence came from a woman between 25 and 40 years old in good health and CMV-seronegative. This chain links TRBV5-4 with TRBJ2-5, with a weak D call TRBD1 (5 bases). Written as DNA, the CDR3 is TGTGCCAGCAGCTTGGCGGGCAGGGAAGGGACCCAGTACTTC. It specifies CASSLAGREGTQYF.